The rows below give T cell receptor beta chains drawn from one sample of a study of vaccination effects on CD4 cells after COVID-19. Method: immunoSEQ multiplex PCR; TCRdb's copy keeps in-frame clones and lacks some. Found here are approximately 15,000 clones, 80% of them singletons; the top ten hold roughly 17%. These receptors' targets are unknown. Specimen: CD4+ T cells from PBMCs cultured with SARS-CoV-2 spike peptides, collected after COVID-19 vaccination. Receptor source: a human donor who had a prior SARS-CoV-2 infection. The CDR3 runs from the conserved cysteine through the conserved F or W. A D gene is named only where the DNA matches it firmly. For some rows the clone size is stated as once, few or many, or as a class when expanded; others skip it.

clone_size: NA
v_call: TRBV10-3
d_call: TRBD2
j_call: TRBJ2-1
cdr3_nt: TGTGCCATCAGTCCTTCGAACCTAGCGGGTGCGAACAATGAGCAGTTCTTC
cdr3_aa: CAISPSNLAGANNEQFF

clone_size: NA
v_call: TRBV27
d_call: TRBD1
j_call: TRBJ2-1
cdr3_nt: TGTGCCAGCAGCTCACAGGGGCCCTGGTTGAATGAGCAGTTCTTC
cdr3_aa: CASSSQGPWLNEQFF

clone_size: NA
v_call: TRBV12-3/TRBV12-4
d_call: NA
j_call: TRBJ1-3
cdr3_nt: TGTGCCAGCAGCAATTCCGGAAACACCATATATTTT
cdr3_aa: CASSNSGNTIYF

clone_size: few
v_call: TRBV30
d_call: TRBD1
j_call: TRBJ1-5
cdr3_nt: TGTGCCTGGAATCAAGGACAGGGCAATCAGCCCCAGCATTTT
cdr3_aa: CAWNQGQGNQPQHF

clone_size: NA
v_call: TRBV7-3
d_call: TRBD2
j_call: TRBJ2-3
cdr3_nt: TGTGCCAGCAGCTTGGGCGATGATGCGGGGGGAATCACAGATACGCAGTATTTT
cdr3_aa: CASSLGDDAGGITDTQYF

clone_size: NA
v_call: TRBV24-1
d_call: NA
j_call: TRBJ2-2
cdr3_nt: TGTGCCACCAGTGATTTGTTTAGCAACACCGGGGAGCTGTTTTTT
cdr3_aa: CATSDLFSNTGELFF

clone_size: NA
v_call: TRBV28
d_call: NA
j_call: TRBJ1-5
cdr3_nt: TGTGCCAGCAGTTCGCCTGGGCAGCCCCAGCATTTT
cdr3_aa: CASSSPGQPQHF

clone_size: NA
v_call: TRBV6-5
d_call: NA
j_call: TRBJ2-3
cdr3_nt: TGTGCCAGCAGTTATCTGTTGACTTCGACAGATACGCAGTATTTT
cdr3_aa: CASSYLLTSTDTQYF

clone_size: NA
v_call: TRBV11-3
d_call: NA
j_call: TRBJ2-7
cdr3_nt: TGTGCCAGCAGCTTAGATAGTACTCGCCTAGGCGAGCAGTACTTC
cdr3_aa: CASSLDSTRLGEQYF

clone_size: NA
v_call: TRBV15
d_call: NA
j_call: TRBJ2-7
cdr3_nt: TGTGCCACCAGCAGAGATAGGGCAAAGGACGGCGAGCAGTACTTC
cdr3_aa: CATSRDRAKDGEQYF

clone_size: NA
v_call: TRBV11-3
d_call: TRBD2
j_call: TRBJ2-7
cdr3_nt: TGTGCCAGCAGCCACCGGACTAGCGGGAGAAGACAGTACTTC
cdr3_aa: CASSHRTSGRRQYF

clone_size: once
v_call: TRBV21-1
d_call: NA
j_call: TRBJ2-1
cdr3_nt: TGTGCCAGCGATATTCGGACAGGGGGTTTTCTTTCCTACAATGAGCAGTTCTTC
cdr3_aa: CASDIRTGGFLSYNEQFF

clone_size: NA
v_call: TRBV5-4
d_call: TRBD2
j_call: TRBJ2-7
cdr3_nt: TGTGCCAGCAGCTTGGGTGCGGGGGGGTACGAGCAGTACTTC
cdr3_aa: CASSLGAGGYEQYF

clone_size: NA
v_call: TRBV19
d_call: TRBD2
j_call: TRBJ2-5
cdr3_nt: TGTGCCAGTAGTATGGGGACTAGCCCGGAGACCCAGTACTTC
cdr3_aa: CASSMGTSPETQYF

clone_size: once
v_call: TRBV7-9
d_call: NA
j_call: TRBJ2-4
cdr3_nt: TGTGCCAGCAGCTTAGGTGGAAACATTCAGTACTTC
cdr3_aa: CASSLGGNIQYF

clone_size: NA
v_call: TRBV7-8
d_call: TRBD1
j_call: TRBJ2-7
cdr3_nt: TGTGCCAGCAGCTCCAACAGGGGATCGGGCGAGCAGTACTTC
cdr3_aa: CASSSNRGSGEQYF

clone_size: NA
v_call: TRBV7-8
d_call: NA
j_call: TRBJ1-2
cdr3_nt: TGTGCCAGCAGCCCGGGGGGGAGGGCAGAGAGGGGCTACACCTTC
cdr3_aa: CASSPGGRAERGYTF

clone_size: NA
v_call: TRBV5-1
d_call: TRBD2
j_call: TRBJ2-7
cdr3_nt: TGCGCCAGCAGCTTTACCGTAGCGGGAGGAACCCCCTACGAGCAGTACTTC
cdr3_aa: CASSFTVAGGTPYEQYF

clone_size: NA
v_call: TRBV27
d_call: NA
j_call: TRBJ1-1
cdr3_nt: TGTGCCAGCACCGTAGGACGGGGCCGGAACACTGAAGCTTTCTTT
cdr3_aa: CASTVGRGRNTEAFF

clone_size: NA
v_call: TRBV9
d_call: TRBD1
j_call: TRBJ2-7
cdr3_nt: TGTGCCAGCAGCTCTGCCGGGACAGGGTACTACGAGCAGTACTTC
cdr3_aa: CASSSAGTGYYEQYF

clone_size: NA
v_call: TRBV11-2
d_call: TRBD1
j_call: TRBJ2-2
cdr3_nt: TGTGCCAGCAGCTTAGATCTTGACAGGGTGACGACCGGGGAGCTGTTTTTT
cdr3_aa: CASSLDLDRVTTGELFF

clone_size: NA
v_call: TRBV18
d_call: NA
j_call: TRBJ2-5
cdr3_nt: TGTGCCAGCTCACGCTCCGCGGTAGAGACCCAGTACTTC
cdr3_aa: CASSRSAVETQYF

clone_size: NA
v_call: TRBV11-3
d_call: NA
j_call: TRBJ1-1
cdr3_nt: TGTGCCAGCAGCACCCCGGGGGCGGCTTTCTTT
cdr3_aa: CASSTPGAAFF

clone_size: few
v_call: TRBV4-3
d_call: TRBD1
j_call: TRBJ1-2
cdr3_nt: TGCGCCAGCAGCCTACGACAGGGGGGAAACTATGGCTACACCTTC
cdr3_aa: CASSLRQGGNYGYTF

clone_size: NA
v_call: TRBV15
d_call: NA
j_call: TRBJ1-4
cdr3_nt: TGTGCCACCAGCAGAGATGGCTCCGGGGGGCGGGAGGAAAAACTGTTTTTT
cdr3_aa: CATSRDGSGGREEKLFF

clone_size: NA
v_call: TRBV23-1
d_call: TRBD1
j_call: TRBJ1-5
cdr3_nt: TGCGCCAGCAGTCAAGGTGCTAACGGGACAGGGGATGGGAGCAATCAGCCCCAGCATTTT
cdr3_aa: CASSQGANGTGDGSNQPQHF

clone_size: NA
v_call: TRBV29-1
d_call: NA
j_call: TRBJ2-1
cdr3_nt: TGCAGCGTTCGGAGGGCTGATGAGCAGTTCTTC
cdr3_aa: CSVRRADEQFF

clone_size: NA
v_call: TRBV7-2
d_call: TRBD1
j_call: TRBJ1-2
cdr3_nt: TGTGCCAGCAGCTTAAGGACAGGGGTGGACTATGGCTACACCTTC
cdr3_aa: CASSLRTGVDYGYTF

clone_size: NA
v_call: TRBV27
d_call: TRBD1
j_call: TRBJ2-2
cdr3_nt: TGTGCCAGCAGTCGGGAAGACAGGGGGTACGGGGAGCTGTTTTTT
cdr3_aa: CASSREDRGYGELFF

clone_size: NA
v_call: TRBV4-3
d_call: NA
j_call: TRBJ2-7
cdr3_nt: TGCGCCAGCAGCCGATCACAGGGTACCTACGAGCAGTACTTC
cdr3_aa: CASSRSQGTYEQYF

clone_size: few
v_call: TRBV5-1
d_call: TRBD1
j_call: TRBJ2-7
cdr3_nt: TGCGCCAGCAGCTTGGGGGACAGGAGAAATTACGAGCAGTACTTC
cdr3_aa: CASSLGDRRNYEQYF

clone_size: NA
v_call: TRBV5-1
d_call: TRBD2
j_call: TRBJ2-5
cdr3_nt: TGCGCCAGCAGCTTTGGGCCAACCGGGGGGGAGACCCAGTACTTC
cdr3_aa: CASSFGPTGGETQYF

clone_size: NA
v_call: TRBV24-1
d_call: TRBD2
j_call: TRBJ2-3
cdr3_nt: TGTGCCACCAGTGAAGAACTAGCGGTAGGCACAGATACGCAGTATTTT
cdr3_aa: CATSEELAVGTDTQYF

clone_size: NA
v_call: TRBV19
d_call: TRBD2
j_call: TRBJ2-7
cdr3_nt: TGTGCCAGTAGTGTAGCGGGAGCCCTCAGGGGTGAGCAGTACTTC
cdr3_aa: CASSVAGALRGEQYF

clone_size: NA
v_call: TRBV18
d_call: NA
j_call: TRBJ2-7
cdr3_nt: TGTGCCAGCTCAACCACAACTGGTGCCTACGAGCAGTACTTC
cdr3_aa: CASSTTTGAYEQYF